This paragraph covers one TCR beta chain sequence. Its antigen is currently not known. No quality values exist for individual bases; no much larger clone is one base distant. Using bias-controlled multiplex PCR with the immunoSEQ v3 hsTCRB kit, the TCR beta CDR3 regions were amplified from genomic DNA. TCR libraries were sequenced on an Illumina NextSeq 500 to around 2.1 million read pairs for survey level or roughly 5-6.5 million for deep level. Concerning the study's data processing: V, D and J genes were assigned, non-productive sequences were removed, and clonality was reported by immunoSEQ Analyzer software. To compare repertoires between infused TIL and blood, productive Simpson clonality was used along with the Morisita overlap index of productive TRB rearrangements. The absolute count of a clonotype in blood was estimated by multiplying the lymphocyte count by the CD3+ fraction and by the productive frequency of the clone. What TCRdb holds here is the immuneACCESS table cut down to in-frame rearrangements. Part of the clones is not present; checked against another copy, under half of the missing clones reflect an unresolved V gene, and the others are unexplained. V and J calls and clone size follow that table, whereas D and trimming were derived from the DNA. The sample table holds around 59,000 clones, of which around 63% were seen once. The ten largest clones add up to around 6.3% of the sample.

This sample stems from a study of TIL therapy for anti-PD-1-resistant metastatic lung cancer (dated by TCRdb to the early 2020s). For context, the study as a whole: Tumors were harvested before any PD-1/PD-L1 blockade; patients then received nivolumab, and those progressing received lymphodepletion, expanded TIL infusion and IL-2. A median age of around 54 years (range roughly 35-75) and a median tumor PD-L1 proportion score of roughly 5.4% were recorded among enrolled patients. The cohort was predominantly lung adenocarcinoma, with a handful of EGFR-mutant and two ALK-rearranged tumors, and half of patients were current or former smokers. T cell receptor beta sequencing of tumor and peripheral blood served to follow clonotypes across the tumor, the expanded TIL product, and serial blood samples. Across the cohort, whole-exome sequencing showed a median non-synonymous tumor mutation burden of approximately 1.5 mutations per megabase.

What the research found in general, with its limitations: The study protocol defined all tumor marker inferences as exploratory. The cohort was highly selected, with more treatment-naive, never-smoker and oncogene-addicted patients than typical, limiting generalizability. Clonotypes from the infused TIL partially replaced the baseline peripheral repertoire and then declined over months, and persistence showed no apparent association with response.

Interpreted using the paper, the time point label stands for: pre-treatment sample, taken before nivolumab and TIL therapy. Adults with stage 4 NSCLC were enrolled in a dual-center phase I trial from October 2017 to early 2020. Samples were obtained from a single-arm, open-label phase I trial in which tumor-infiltrating lymphocyte therapy with nivolumab was evaluated in advanced non-small cell lung cancer. Mononuclear cells from blood collected in EDTA tubes were isolated on a Ficoll gradient and snap-frozen as pellets, and DNA was then extracted using a Qiagen mini-prep kit. The TCR sequence derives from a person aged 25-85 years with non-small cell lung cancer. The material sequenced was blood, taken at baseline.

CDR3 loop: CASSWAPGQGLSSYEQYF. Read as DNA, the sequence is TGCGCCAGCAGCTGGGCCCCGGGGCAGGGGCTTAGCTCCTACGAGCAGTACTTC. In this chain, TRBV5-1 is recombined with TRBJ2-7, with TRBD1 as a weak D call on 6 bases. Cut back by 3 bases and 0 bases, the V and J ends lie 22 bases apart. From cysteine to phenylalanine, the CDR3 is 18 amino acids long. Here the CDR3 DNA is all that survives: 54 bases in frame from base 1. CDR1 SGHRS and CDR2 YFSETQ were looked up in the germline V gene.